This T cell receptor (beta chain) was captured in a study of regulatory and conventional T cells in RAG deficiency. Study-wide results and caveats: Other subsets showed approximately 10-fold reductions, but Treg unique TCR beta sequences fell roughly 93-fold in these patients. These Omenn syndrome Treg sorts may hold peripherally activated cells instead. Shorter CDR3s in all patient subsets; >75% Treg-Tconv overlap in Omenn.

TCRdb's table, derived via immunoSEQ multiplex PCR, lists solely in-frame clones and lacks some. This table has approximately 21,000 clones, 95% to 97% appearing once. Blood CD4+ CD25-low CD127-high conventional T cells supplied the genomic DNA template. J was trimmed by 0 bases and V by 5 bases; bases with no gene match: 15. CDR1 is SGHAT and CDR2 is FQDESV in the germline V gene (reference sequence). This CDR3 is 19 amino acids long. To note about this clone: What it binds is not known.

This sample also belongs to another study, concerning regulatory T cells. From that paper: Primers: 52 TRBV forward and 13 TRBJ reverse. Regulatory T cells showed the strongest V-J pair restriction and V/J gene skewing among patient repertoires.

Sample: CD25- CD4+ T cells sorted from blood. The receptor was isolated from a human donor in good health. The chain employs TRBV11-1 and TRBJ2-2; TRBD1 agrees at 7 bases. The CDR3 loop is CASSHPTDRSYANTGELFF. In nucleotides, the CDR3 is TGTGCCAGCAGCCACCCGACGGACAGGTCCTACGCGAACACCGGGGAGCTGTTTTTT.